This TCR beta chain came from a study of T cell responses to AZD1222 COVID-19 vaccine. About this clone itself: Its antigen is undetermined.

CDR1 and CDR2 from the germline V gene are LNHDA and SQIVND (reference sequence). The trim removed 5 bases at V and 6 bases at J, leaving 7 bases unmatched. This CDR3 region has 14 residues. Sequencing was performed with immunoSEQ multiplex PCR; in TCRdb, only in-frame clones are kept and a portion is missing. The sample shows about 160,000 clones, 80% to 95% of them seen only once. Study-wide findings and caveats: Only five or six AZD1222 recipients tested seropositive at baseline. Nearly half of spike-specific TCRs reportedly target variant regions that are unmutated in the B.1.351 and B.1.1.7 variants. White British people made up most donors, females outnumbered males, and clonal diversity was possibly underestimated.

This sequence joins TRBV19 and TRBJ1-2; 9 positions agree with TRBD1. Here the sequenced sample was peripheral blood, taken 28 days after the second AZD1222 dose. This TCR derives from an adult who received the AZD1222 COVID-19 vaccine. The CDR3 region has the DNA TGTGCCAGTAGTTACGGGACAGGGTGGGATGGCTACACCTTC. As protein: CASSYGTGWDGYTF.